This T cell receptor beta chain is drawn from a study of response to subunit inactivated influenza vaccine. Points from the study as a whole: Each seasonal flu vaccination may recruit only limited new T cells, authors suggested.

TCRdb independently ran MiXCR on the RT-PCR reads; one entry per CDR3 protein. This sample carries 600,000 to 700,000 distinct CDR3 sequences, 11% to 15% of them seen once, and the ten largest clones take less than 9%. A note on this clonotype: The antigen is undetermined. The final CDR3 position lacks the conserved phenylalanine or tryptophan, pointing to a likely read error.

Germline V lookup: CDR1 LNHNV, CDR2 YYDKDF (reference sequence). The length of the CDR3 is 15 residues. V dropped 9 bases and J dropped 0 bases, with 17 bases sitting between them. This specimen was PBMCs from blood, taken about 14 days before vaccination. The chain links TRBV15 to TRBJ1-2; TRBD1 might be the D (5 bases). The receptor was isolated from a man aged 45-60 years who received an inactivated influenza vaccine. The CDR3 sequence: CATREDIGSNYGYTY. CDR3 nucleotide sequence: TGTGCCACAAGAGAGGACATAGGATCTAACTATGGCTACACCTAC.